This is a list of T cell receptor beta chains from one sample in a study of blood T cell repertoires in COVID-19. The protocol was immunoSEQ multiplex PCR, while the TCRdb copy is restricted to in-frame clones and leaves out a portion. Among some 80,000 clones listed, more than 75% were seen once. The specimen sequenced was peripheral blood. The receptor set was obtained from a human donor in a cohort sampled during active COVID-19. Both conserved end residues are trimmed from each CDR3. Clone size is given for some rows only: seen once, a few or many times, or a class if the clone is expanded.

size: NA; J: TRBJ1-4; V: TRBV6-5; CDR3: ASSYFDRGFQKLF
size: NA; J: TRBJ2-5; V: TRBV10-1; CDR3: ASSVGTGGRQETQY
size: NA; J: TRBJ2-1; V: TRBV2; CDR3: ASSENSGRFNEQF
size: once; J: TRBJ2-2; V: TRBV5-1; CDR3: ASSLMGAANTGELF
size: NA; J: TRBJ2-1; V: TRBV9; CDR3: ASSTAGNEQF
size: NA; J: TRBJ1-3; V: TRBV5-4; CDR3: ASSSGTGGLSGNTIY
size: NA; J: TRBJ2-3; V: TRBV5-1; CDR3: ASSLGPPRGADTQY
size: NA; J: TRBJ1-5; V: TRBV27; CDR3: ASSPRWNQPQH
size: NA; J: TRBJ2-1; V: TRBV7-7; CDR3: ASSSGTGSLKQF
size: NA; J: TRBJ2-3; V: TRBV19; CDR3: ASSIRGNTDTQY
size: NA; J: TRBJ1-6; V: TRBV7-9; CDR3: ASSSTGYNSPLH
size: NA; J: TRBJ1-5; V: TRBV24-1; CDR3: ATSASQGNNQPQH
size: NA; J: TRBJ2-1; V: TRBV28; CDR3: ASSSSSSNSYNEQF
size: few; J: TRBJ2-3; V: TRBV18; CDR3: ASSFSGTSGTDTQY
size: NA; J: TRBJ1-1; V: TRBV3-1/TRBV3-2; CDR3: ASSSGPGGNTEAF
size: NA; J: TRBJ2-7; V: TRBV28; CDR3: ASSLGLAGLLEQY
size: NA; J: TRBJ1-2; V: TRBV7-8; CDR3: ASSLAQGNGYT
size: NA; J: TRBJ2-7; V: TRBV12-3/TRBV12-4; CDR3: ASSPQGSEQY
size: NA; J: TRBJ2-1; V: TRBV29-1; CDR3: SVRALLAGDNEQF
size: NA; J: TRBJ1-1; V: TRBV11-3; CDR3: ASSLDIRTEAF
size: NA; J: TRBJ2-7; V: TRBV27; CDR3: ASRLAGASGFEQY
size: few; J: TRBJ1-2; V: TRBV7-2; CDR3: ASSFSQGYT
size: NA; J: TRBJ2-7; V: TRBV6-5; CDR3: ASSPAYEGYEQY
size: NA; J: TRBJ2-4; V: TRBV7-9; CDR3: ASSTDGGSKGY
size: NA; J: TRBJ2-3; V: TRBV6-5; CDR3: ASSPDRGADTQY
size: few; J: TRBJ2-1; V: TRBV7-3; CDR3: ASSSVGAGGYNEQF
size: NA; J: TRBJ2-7; V: TRBV3-1/TRBV3-2; CDR3: ASSQVQGAYEQY
size: NA; J: TRBJ1-2; V: TRBV12-3/TRBV12-4; CDR3: ASSLGQGYGYT
size: NA; J: TRBJ2-5; V: TRBV7-2; CDR3: ASSSRGLAGGETQY
size: NA; J: TRBJ1-2; V: TRBV2; CDR3: ASSDAGYGYT
size: NA; J: TRBJ2-1; V: TRBV18; CDR3: ASSPLTSSGGSYNEQF
size: NA; J: TRBJ2-5; V: TRBV5-1; CDR3: ASSLGQGAGGTQY
size: once; J: TRBJ2-7; V: TRBV27; CDR3: ASSTSPPPGDEQY
size: NA; J: TRBJ1-1; V: TRBV23-1; CDR3: ASSRKTLPNTEAF
size: NA; J: TRBJ2-2; V: TRBV9; CDR3: ASSVGTGSTGELF
size: NA; J: TRBJ2-7; V: TRBV9; CDR3: ASSVGTGNYEQY
size: NA; J: TRBJ1-2; V: TRBV19; CDR3: ASSMGHSNYGYT
size: NA; J: TRBJ1-3; V: TRBV6-5; CDR3: ASIYRGSPGNTIY
size: NA; J: TRBJ2-7; V: TRBV7-9; CDR3: ASSLGGGALPYEQY
size: NA; J: TRBJ2-6; V: TRBV7-2; CDR3: ASSFYGANVLT
size: NA; J: TRBJ2-5; V: TRBV5-1; CDR3: ASSLEGTSGIWETQY
size: NA; J: TRBJ1-3; V: TRBV11-2; CDR3: ASSRLQGGGNTIY
size: NA; J: TRBJ1-5; V: TRBV7-2; CDR3: ASSFFQGVNQPQH
size: NA; J: TRBJ1-1; V: TRBV6-6; CDR3: ASSYYRTEAF
size: NA; J: TRBJ2-3; V: TRBV19; CDR3: ASSKTYRGDTQY
size: NA; J: TRBJ2-3; V: TRBV7-2; CDR3: ASSLQGTTGTDTQY
size: few; J: TRBJ1-5; V: TRBV6-5; CDR3: ASSLEPRKPQH
size: NA; J: TRBJ1-6; V: TRBV4-1; CDR3: ASSQDFTGVNSPLH
size: NA; J: TRBJ1-2; V: TRBV21-1; CDR3: ASKTGEAGYT
size: NA; J: TRBJ1-4; V: TRBV5-1; CDR3: ASSLGATAATNEKLF
size: NA; J: TRBJ1-4; V: TRBV4-3; CDR3: ASSRGGGTGNEKLF
size: NA; J: TRBJ1-6; V: TRBV5-6; CDR3: ASSLQGSSYNSPLH
size: NA; J: TRBJ1-2; V: TRBV28; CDR3: ASSFSPQNYGYT
size: few; J: TRBJ2-2; V: TRBV11-3; CDR3: ASSPRSTGELF
size: NA; J: TRBJ1-4; V: TRBV28; CDR3: ASSFAAIGLF
size: NA; J: TRBJ2-1; V: TRBV29-1; CDR3: SASGQSSYNEQF
size: NA; J: TRBJ1-5; V: TRBV10-2; CDR3: AISTGERQPQH